This TCR beta chain was sequenced during a study of control samples from healthy donors and cancer patients. Assay used: immunoSEQ multiplex PCR; TCRdb lists only in-frame clones, some missing. The table includes about 180,000 clones, 85% to 95% detected once. CDR3 size: 16 residues. V lost 0 bases, J lost 2 bases, and 2 bases stayed unmatched. The germline V gene has CDR1 SEHNR and CDR2 FQNEAQ (reference sequence). Sequencing was done on a sample of blood. This clonotype was obtained from a man aged 25-40 years in good health. The chain recombines TRBV7-9 with TRBJ2-1, with 9 nucleotides matching TRBD2. The CDR3 DNA sequence: TGTGCCAGCAGCTTAGCGCGGGGGGGCCCCTACAATGAGCAGTTCTTC. This gives the protein CASSLARGGPYNEQFF.